Sequencing of this TCR beta chain was carried out in a study of blood T cell repertoires in COVID-19. About the study: T cells, B-cell-depleted T cells, or PBMCs provided the cDNA or gDNA that served as material.

Seattle patient enrollment occurred during active infection, with longitudinal follow-up thereafter. This clone occurred once. Sequenced by immunoSEQ multiplex PCR; TCRdb stores in-frame clones only, minus some. The table has 200,000 to 250,000 clones, 85% seen once; the top ten hold roughly 4.6%. Sample: peripheral blood. The TCR was taken from a middle-aged man with COVID-19, enrolled during active disease.

CDR3 loop: CASSREGQGFEKLFF. DNA of the CDR3: TGTGCCAGCAGCCGGGAGGGACAGGGTTTCGAAAAACTGTTTTTT. V is TRBV5-6 and J is TRBJ1-4; 9 bases are a match to TRBD1. V dropped 4 bases and J dropped 8; count of bases not matched to a gene: 9. This CDR3 is built from 15 residues. CDR1 SGHDT and CDR2 YYEEEE come from the germline V gene.